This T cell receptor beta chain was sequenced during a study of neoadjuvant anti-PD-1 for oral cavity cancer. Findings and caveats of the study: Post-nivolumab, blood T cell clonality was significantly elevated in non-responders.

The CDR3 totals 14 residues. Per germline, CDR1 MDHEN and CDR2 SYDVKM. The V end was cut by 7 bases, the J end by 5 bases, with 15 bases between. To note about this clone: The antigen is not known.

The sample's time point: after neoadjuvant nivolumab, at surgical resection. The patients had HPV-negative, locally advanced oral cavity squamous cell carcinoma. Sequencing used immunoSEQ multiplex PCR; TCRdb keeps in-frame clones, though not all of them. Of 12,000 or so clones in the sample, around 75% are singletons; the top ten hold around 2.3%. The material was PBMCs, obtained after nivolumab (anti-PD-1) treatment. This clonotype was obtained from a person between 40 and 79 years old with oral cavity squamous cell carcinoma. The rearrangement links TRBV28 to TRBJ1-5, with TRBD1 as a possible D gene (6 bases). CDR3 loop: CASTLGQLDQPQHF. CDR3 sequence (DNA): TGTGCCAGCACCCTAGGACAGCTGGATCAGCCCCAGCATTTT.